This section outlines one TCR beta chain sequence together with its context. TCRdb's table, derived via immunoSEQ multiplex PCR, lists solely in-frame clones and lacks some. The data contain about 46,000 clones, approximately 90% of them singletons. The data were obtained in a study of PD-1 blockade in classical Hodgkin lymphoma. Specified time point: newly diagnosed, previously untreated cHL patient sample. Comparison relied on PBMCs that came from newly diagnosed, untreated classical Hodgkin lymphoma. The sequencing input was peripheral blood mononuclear cells (PBMCs). The clonotype comes from a human donor with classical Hodgkin lymphoma.

In nucleotides, the CDR3 is TGTGCCAGCAGCGCAGAGATTCCTAACTATGGCTACACCTTC. As protein: CASSAEIPNYGYTF. The V call is TRBV5-4, the J call TRBJ1-2; D is ambiguous. This CDR3 has 14 residues. Deletions cut 4 bases from V and 0 bases from J, with 10 bases between. Germline CDR1 and CDR2: SGHNT and YYREEE (reference sequence).